These 23 T cell receptor beta chains were sequenced from one sample in a study of beta chain features in type 1 diabetes. All of the isolated RNA was reverse transcribed, so expressed TCRB transcripts were sequenced. Generated by immunoSEQ multiplex PCR, the TCRdb table keeps only in-frame clones and is missing some. In the table there are about 900,000 clones, roughly 16% of which are singletons. The sequencing input was naive CD4+ T cells from blood. The receptors stem from a woman under 30 in good health.

This clone was detected only a few times. The rearrangement links TRBV4-1 to TRBJ2-1; 8 bases agree with TRBD2. V gave up 9 bases and J gave up 4 bases; unmatched junction bases: 8. The CDR3 sequence is 14 residues long. CDR1 MGHRA and CDR2 YSYEKL come from the germline V gene. CDR3 protein: CARHNGREYNEQFF. As DNA, the CDR3 is TGCGCCAGACATAACGGGAGGGAGTACAATGAGCAGTTCTTC.

DNA of the CDR3: TGTGCCACTCTAGCCTCTTCCTACAATGAGCAGTTCTTC. It specifies CATLASSYNEQFF. This chain uses TRBV2 with TRBJ2-1; D may be TRBD2 (5 bases). CDR3 length: 13 residues. Germline V gene sequence: CDR1 SNHLY, CDR2 FYNNEI. V gave up 10 bases and J gave up 1 base, with 11 bases separating them.

The chain recombines TRBV7-2 with TRBJ2-2; 10 bases match TRBD2. The trim removed 0 bases at V and 6 bases at J, leaving 4 bases unmatched. The CDR3 contains 16 residues. In germline, CDR1 is SGHTA, CDR2 FQGNSA. CDR3 DNA: TGTGCCAGCAGCTTAGCGGCTAGCGGGAGCCCCGGGGAGCTGTTTTTT. Translating gives CASSLAASGSPGELFF.

This clone showed up just a few times. V is TRBV7-9 and J is TRBJ2-1, with D possibly TRBD2 on 5 matching bases. Trimming took 1 base from V and 1 from J, leaving 11 bases between them. The CDR3 totals 16 residues. In germline, CDR1 is SEHNR, CDR2 FQNEAQ (reference sequence). In DNA form, the CDR3 reads TGTGCCAGCAGCTTAGTACCGGGAAGGTCCTACAATGAGCAGTTCTTC. The encoded protein is CASSLVPGRSYNEQFF.

The chain links TRBV5-1 to TRBJ2-1, with D possibly matching TRBD1 (5 bases). V lost 0 bases, J lost 10 bases, and 11 bases lay in between. The CDR3 covers 13 residues. CDR1 and CDR2 from the germline V gene are SGHRS and YFSETQ. CDR3 sequence: CASSLAPNREQFF. DNA for the CDR3: TGCGCCAGCAGCTTGGCCCCCAACAGGGAGCAGTTCTTC.

A few counts support this clone. V is TRBV28 and J is TRBJ2-4, with D tentatively TRBD1 (6 bases). V dropped 2 bases and J dropped 7 bases, with 12 bases sitting between them. The germline V gene encodes CDR1 MDHEN and CDR2 SYDVKM. This CDR3 region has 14 residues. CDR3 in DNA: TGTGCCAGCAGTTTAAGGCAGGGGCTCAACATTCAGTACTTC. This translates into CASSLRQGLNIQYF.

This CDR3 reads CASSEAGLNTEAFF. DNA of the CDR3: TGTGCCAGCAGTGAAGCCGGGTTGAACACTGAAGCTTTCTTT. The V call is TRBV6-1, the J call TRBJ1-1, with D hard to call. The germline V and J ends were trimmed by 0 bases and 0 bases, with 5 bases remaining between them. The CDR3 consists of 14 residues. Germline-derived CDR1 and CDR2 are MNHNS and SASEGT.

This chain connects TRBV10-2 to TRBJ2-5, with 9 bases fitting TRBD2. V lost 6 bases to trimming and J lost 0 bases; unmatched junction nucleotides: 14. The CDR3 totals 18 residues. Germline V CDR1 and CDR2: WSHSY, SAAADI. The CDR3 is CASSNRPRLAVYQETQYF. The CDR3 DNA reads TGCGCCAGCAGCAACCGCCCACGACTAGCGGTCTACCAAGAGACCCAGTACTTC.

This clone came up a few times. The V call is TRBV6-6, the J call TRBJ2-1; D tentatively reads TRBD1 or TRBD2 (5 bases each). The CDR3 has 14 amino acids. V gave up 7 bases and J gave up 7 bases, with 17 bases separating them. Germline CDR1 is MNHNY and CDR2 is SVGAGI (reference sequence). The CDR3, as DNA: TGTGCCAGCATCCCCCGGGGCAGTTCGAATGAGCAGTTCTTC. This sequence encodes CASIPRGSSNEQFF.

Only a few counts were recorded for this clone. Other nucleotide sequences in the sample specify the same CDR3. The chain joins TRBV19 to TRBJ1-5; D is perhaps TRBD1 (5 bases). The CDR3 extends over 14 amino acids. In germline, CDR1 is LNHDA, CDR2 SQIVND (reference sequence). V lost 4 bases and J 1 base, leaving 8 bases between the germline ends. DNA for the CDR3: TGTGCCAGTAGTAGGCGGGGGAGCAATCAGCCCCAGCATTTT. It translates to CASSRRGSNQPQHF.

This clone was observed a few times. The rearrangement links TRBV4-2 to TRBJ1-2; 7 nucleotides match TRBD1. The CDR3 spans 14 residues. With V trimmed by 8 bases and J by 6 bases, 12 bases remained unmatched. The germline V gene has CDR1 LGHNA and CDR2 YNFKEQ. Written as DNA, the CDR3 is TGTGCCAGCGCTCACGACAGGGAAATTGATGGCTACACCTTC. This translates into CASAHDREIDGYTF.

This clone was detected only a few times. The V gene is TRBV5-1, the J gene TRBJ1-2; possibly TRBD1 for D (6 bases). There are 13 residues in the CDR3. Trimming removed 5 bases at V and 7 bases at J, with 15 bases between. Germline V gene data show CDR1 as SGHRS and CDR2 as YFSETQ. CDR3 nucleotides: TGCGCCAGCAGTAACCCGGGGGCTGGTGGCTACACCTTC. Amino acid sequence: CASSNPGAGGYTF.

The gene calls are TRBV25-1 and TRBJ2-7; a possible D gene is TRBD1 (5 bases). V was trimmed by 5 bases and J by 1 base, leaving 12 bases between them. This CDR3 region has 14 residues. CDR1 MGHDK and CDR2 SYGVNS come from the germline V gene. The CDR3 protein is CASSPSGLSYEQYF. The CDR3 coding sequence is TGTGCCAGCAGTCCGTCAGGGTTGTCCTACGAGCAGTACTTC.

The chain employs TRBV18 and TRBJ1-2, with D perhaps matching TRBD1 (5 bases). CDR3 length equals 14 residues. The V end lost 0 bases, the J end lost 8 bases, and 13 bases lay between the germline ends. The germline V gene has CDR1 KGHSH and CDR2 LQKENI. DNA of the CDR3: TGTGCCAGCTCACCACCTGGCCTTACAGGAGGCTACACCTTC. It encodes CASSPPGLTGGYTF.

The chain is built from TRBV27 and TRBJ2-2, with 7 bases matching TRBD2. Germline CDR1 is MNHEY and CDR2 is SMNVEV (reference sequence). Germline trimming cut 5 bases from V and 3 bases from J; bases unmatched to any gene: 6. This CDR3 contains 15 residues. The CDR3 DNA follows: TGTGCCAGCAGTCGGGAGGAGCCCGACACCGGGGAGCTGTTTTTT. This sequence encodes CASSREEPDTGELFF.

The rearrangement uses TRBV6-5 and TRBJ2-2, with D possibly matching TRBD2 (6 bases). V shed 6 bases and J shed 5 bases, with 10 bases lying between them. This CDR3 has 13 residues. The germline gives CDR1 MNHEY, CDR2 SVGAGI. The CDR3: CASRTAGTGELFF. The CDR3 region has the DNA TGTGCCAGCAGAACTGCGGGAACCGGGGAGCTGTTTTTT.

This chain connects TRBV5-4 to TRBJ2-2, with D perhaps given as TRBD1 or TRBD2 (6 bases each). The V end lost 2 bases, the J end lost 4 bases, and 12 bases lay between the germline ends. This CDR3 has 15 amino acids. CDR1 is SGHNT and CDR2 is YYREEE in the germline V gene (reference sequence). The DNA for the CDR3 is TGTGCCAGCAGCTTTGGGGGGCTCGGCACCGGGGAGCTGTTTTTT. It yields the protein CASSFGGLGTGELFF.

In nucleotides, the CDR3 is TGTGCCAGCTCACCCAGCGACAGACTATTACGGGAGCAGTACTTC. It specifies CASSPSDRLLREQYF. The chain combines TRBV18 with TRBJ2-7; the D gene could be TRBD1 or TRBD2 (5 bases each). The CDR3 consists of 15 residues. Germline CDR1 and CDR2: KGHSH and LQKENI. The V end lost 3 bases, the J end lost 7 bases, and 19 bases lay between the germline ends.

This chain links TRBV6-5 with TRBJ2-3; D may be TRBD2 (5 bases). This CDR3 is built from 14 residues. With 11 bases removed from V and 0 bases from J, the gap between germline ends came to 15 bases. Germline V gives CDR1 MNHEY, CDR2 SVGAGI. CDR3 sequence (DNA): TGTGCCGCGGGCCAGAAGCGGAGCACAGATACGCAGTATTTT. This translates into CAAGQKRSTDTQYF.

The chain links TRBV7-2 to TRBJ2-1, with TRBD2 identical over 10 bases. Unmatched junction bases numbered 6, after V lost 4 bases and J lost 3 bases. The CDR3 totals 16 residues. Germline assignment: CDR1 SGHTA and CDR2 FQGNSA. CDR3 region: CASSSSAGGLYNEQFF. CDR3 in DNA: TGTGCCAGCAGCTCCTCAGCGGGAGGGCTCTACAATGAGCAGTTCTTC.

There are a few counts of this clone. V gene TRBV28 combines with J gene TRBJ2-3; 9 nucleotides line up with TRBD2. Germline-derived CDR1 and CDR2 are MDHEN and SYDVKM. J was trimmed by 4 bases and V by 8 bases; bases with no gene match: 10. The CDR3 covers 15 residues. The CDR3 loop is CASAIAGVIPDTQYF. In DNA, the CDR3 is TGTGCCAGCGCAATAGCGGGAGTTATCCCAGATACGCAGTATTTT.

This chain links TRBV20-1 with TRBJ2-5; no reliable D call. CDR3 length: 8 amino acids. Germline CDR1 reads DFQATT; CDR2 reads SNEGSKA (reference sequence). The CDR3 nucleotides are TGCAATCGGCGGACCCAGTACTTC. It is translated as CNRRTQYF.

This clone was observed a handful of times. The genes are TRBV6-5 and TRBJ2-7; D gene uncertain. This CDR3 region has 13 residues. The germline V gene encodes CDR1 MNHEY and CDR2 SVGAGI. As DNA, the CDR3 is TGTGTGTCCTACGGTAGAAGCTCCTACGAGCAGTACTTC. It specifies CVSYGRSSYEQYF.